The rows below give T cell receptor beta chains drawn from one sample of a study of OX40 agonist ivuxolimab in advanced cancers. The data were produced by immunoSEQ multiplex PCR, yet TCRdb's version contains in-frame clones alone and is incomplete. The sample consists of roughly 24,000 clones, more than 75% of them appearing once. This sample comprised CD4+ or CD8+ T cells sorted from blood, obtained in a trial of the OX40 agonist ivuxolimab. The receptors shown here come from an adult with an advanced solid tumor such as melanoma, head and neck, liver or kidney cancer. Each CDR3 is given with its conserved first and last residue. D genes are given only for firm matches. Part of the rows lack a size; the others show once, few, many or a class for expanded clones.

cdr3_aa cdr3_nt v_call cdr3_length d_call j_call clone_size
CASRRLAEAYEQYF TGTGCCAGCAGGCGACTAGCGGAGGCCTACGAGCAGTACTTC TRBV7-3 14 TRBD2 TRBJ2-7 NA
CASNFAGETYNEQFF TGTGCCAGTAATTTCGCAGGCGAAACGTACAATGAGCAGTTCTTC TRBV19 15 NA TRBJ2-1 NA
CASSPGPQGNQPQHF TGTGCCAGCAGTCCCGGACCACAAGGCAATCAGCCCCAGCATTTT TRBV6-6 15 NA TRBJ1-5 few
CASGIGVDYGYTF TGTGCCAGCGGGATAGGGGTGGACTATGGCTACACCTTC TRBV9 13 NA TRBJ1-2 NA
CASSLSMGLGAEQYF TGTGCCAGCAGTTTATCTATGGGGTTGGGGGCAGAGCAGTACTTC TRBV27 15 NA TRBJ2-7 NA
CASSVQIEGTNYGYTF TGTGCCAGCAGCGTGCAAATCGAGGGGACCAACTATGGCTACACCTTC TRBV5-6 16 NA TRBJ1-2 NA
CASSLNHHQPQHF TGTGCCAGCAGCTTAAATCACCATCAGCCCCAGCATTTT TRBV7-9 13 NA TRBJ1-5 few
CASSEEAESSYEQYF TGTGCCAGCAGTGAAGAAGCAGAAAGCTCCTACGAGCAGTACTTC TRBV6-1 15 NA TRBJ2-7 NA
CAISESGQWTDTQYF TGTGCCATCAGTGAGTCTGGACAGTGGACAGATACGCAGTATTTT TRBV10-3 15 NA TRBJ2-3 medium-sized
CASSPAAAEKLFF TGTGCCAGCAGCCCGGCGGCTGCTGAAAAACTGTTTTTT TRBV5-6 13 NA TRBJ1-4 few
CASSDSPEGKQYF TGTGCCAGCAGTGACTCGCCCGAGGGAAAACAGTACTTC TRBV27 13 NA TRBJ2-7 once
CASSFLTGSRETQYF TGTGCCAGCAGCTTTTTGACCGGGTCTCGGGAGACCCAGTACTTC TRBV5-8 15 NA TRBJ2-5 many
CAGRGGGGTDTQYF TGTGCCGGACGTGGCGGGGGCGGTACAGATACGCAGTATTTT TRBV10-3 14 NA TRBJ2-3 NA
CASSTLAASYNEQFF TGTGCCAGCAGCACATTAGCGGCCTCCTACAATGAGCAGTTCTTC TRBV7-6 15 NA TRBJ2-1 NA
CASSEFLENTIYF TGTGCCAGCAGTGAATTTTTAGAAAACACCATATATTTT TRBV2 13 NA TRBJ1-3 NA
CSVDGGPEGLSGNTIYF TGCAGCGTTGATGGAGGTCCAGAGGGACTCTCTGGAAACACCATATATTTT TRBV29-1 17 NA TRBJ1-3 NA
CASSPGTVEAFF TGTGCCAGCAGCCCTGGGACGGTTGAAGCTTTCTTT TRBV5-5 12 NA TRBJ1-1 NA
CASSLGPGPYSPLHF TGTGCCAGCAGCTTGGGACCCGGGCCATATTCACCCCTCCACTTT TRBV5-6 15 NA TRBJ1-6 NA
CASTRTGTWEQFF TGTGCCAGCACTAGGACAGGCACATGGGAGCAGTTCTTC TRBV2 13 TRBD1 TRBJ2-1 NA
CASSSTPDAGNTIYF TGTGCCAGCAGCTCGACCCCGGACGCTGGAAACACCATATATTTT TRBV7-9 15 NA TRBJ1-3 few
CASSLYVSSYNEQFF TGTGCCAGCAGCTTATATGTCAGCTCCTACAATGAGCAGTTCTTC TRBV7-3 15 NA TRBJ2-1 NA
CASSTDRANTEAFF TGTGCCAGCAGCACGGACAGGGCGAACACTGAAGCTTTCTTT TRBV7-9 14 TRBD1 TRBJ1-1 NA
CASKAGQLHQPQHF TGTGCCAGTAAAGCGGGACAGCTCCATCAGCCCCAGCATTTT TRBV19 14 TRBD1 TRBJ1-5 NA
CASRPGGGQFGNQPQHF TGTGCCAGCAGACCAGGGGGCGGGCAGTTCGGCAATCAGCCCCAGCATTTT TRBV5-4 17 TRBD1 TRBJ1-5 NA
CASSMWGNTEAFF TGTGCCAGTAGTATGTGGGGGAACACTGAAGCTTTCTTT TRBV19 13 NA TRBJ1-1 NA
CATSRDLSAAAGYTF TGTGCCACCAGCAGAGATCTCTCGGCTGCCGCCGGCTACACCTTC TRBV15 15 NA TRBJ1-2 once